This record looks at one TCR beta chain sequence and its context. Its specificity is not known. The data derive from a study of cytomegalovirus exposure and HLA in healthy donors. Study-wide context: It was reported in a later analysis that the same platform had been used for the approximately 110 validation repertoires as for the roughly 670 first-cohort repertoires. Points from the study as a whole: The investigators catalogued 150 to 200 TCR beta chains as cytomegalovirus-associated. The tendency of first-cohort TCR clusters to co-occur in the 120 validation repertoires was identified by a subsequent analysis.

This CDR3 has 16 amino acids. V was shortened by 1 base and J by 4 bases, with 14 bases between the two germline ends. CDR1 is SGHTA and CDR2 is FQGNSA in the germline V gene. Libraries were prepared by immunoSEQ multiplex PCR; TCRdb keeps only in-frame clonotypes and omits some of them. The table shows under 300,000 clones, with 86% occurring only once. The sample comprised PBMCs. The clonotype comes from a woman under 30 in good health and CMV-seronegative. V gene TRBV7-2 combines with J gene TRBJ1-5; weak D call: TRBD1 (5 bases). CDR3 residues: CASSLEGWGGNQPQHF. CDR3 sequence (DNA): TGTGCCAGCAGCTTAGAGGGATGGGGGGGAAATCAGCCCCAGCATTTT.